The TCR beta chain described here comes from a study of blood T cell repertoires in COVID-19. Study-wide background: The United States, Italy and Spain were the sources of the acute and convalescent COVID-19 samples. PBMCs, B-cell-depleted T cells, or T cells were the source of the cDNA or gDNA that made up the material.

Original methodology: The assay estimated nucleated cells by amplifying reference gene primers. Repertoires were generated with immunoSEQ multiplex PCR, while TCRdb's copy carries only in-frame clones and drops some. D and trimming were read from the DNA, whereas the V and J calls and clone size are those reported in that table. In the table there are roughly 87,000 clones, approximately 86% of which are singletons. CDR1 SGHRS and CDR2 YFSETQ come from the germline V gene. This CDR3 is 14 amino acids long. The V end lost 0 bases, the J end lost 1 base, and 7 bases lay between the germline ends. The chain employs TRBV5-1 and TRBJ1-1; D gene uncertain. Sequencing input: peripheral blood. This clonotype was sampled from a man aged 40-49 years with acute or convalescent COVID-19. The CDR3 here is CASSLDQANTEAFF. The CDR3 DNA sequence: TGCGCCAGCAGCTTGGACCAGGCGAACACTGAAGCTTTCTTT. Full variable domain (outside the CDR3, taken from reference TRBV5-1 and TRBJ1-1): KAGVTQTPRYLIKTRGQQVTLSCSPISGHRSVSWYQQTPGQGLQFLFEYFSETQRNKGNFPGRFSGRQFSNSRSEMNVSTLELGDSALYLCASSLDQANTEAFFGQGTRLTVV.